This T cell receptor (beta chain) came from a study of beta chain features in type 1 diabetes (dated by TCRdb to about 2018). Regarding the research as a whole: Mean age, gender distribution, total cell number and subset yield did not differ between patients and healthy donors. A total of about 100 million sorted cells were examined across all samples, and RNA yield correlated strongly with the number of cells per subset. In the study, TCRB repertoires of sorted circulating CD4+ T cell subsets from recently diagnosed type 1 diabetes patients were compared with those of matched healthy donors. Regulatory and stem cell-like memory subsets were obtained from only 8 patients and roughly 8 healthy donors, while naive and central memory subsets were obtained from all 30 or so donors.

The entire isolated RNA was reverse transcribed using the High Capacity cDNA Reverse Transcription Kit, and thus expressed TCRB transcripts were sequenced. Deep immunoSEQ sequencing was performed on naive, central memory and regulatory T cell samples, with an average of roughly 3.5 million total reads per sample. After sorted cells were lysed in RLT buffer, RNA was extracted with DNase-treated RNeasy Micro or Mini kits, with the choice depending on cell number. Each cell subset was processed on its own to prevent cross-contamination, while patient and healthy donor samples were processed together. The immunoSEQ multiplex PCR was used to amplify TCRB sequences from cDNA, generating 87-bp fragments that spanned the CDR3 region. The amplicons were sequenced using the Illumina HiSeq platform. Processing in the source paper ran as follows. PCR bias was corrected computationally using synthetic template baselines, and reads within Hamming distance 2 were collapsed, with unmergeable singletons discarded. Reads were aligned against IMGT so that V, D and J genes, CDR3 length and insertions or deletions at six rearrangement sites could be assigned. Within each subset, clonotype counts were normalized to the number of sorted cells before true diversity and Gini coefficients were calculated with the tcR R package. The overlap coefficient, calculated on TCRB nucleotide sequences, was used to measure repertoire sharing. TCRdb holds this immuneACCESS table with in-frame rearrangements only. Some clones are missing; in checked studies, unresolved V genes explain under half, and the rest has no known cause. That table supplies the V and J calls and clone size; D and trimming were determined from the DNA. The sample includes 300,000 to 400,000 clones, with 9.6% observed a single time. The top ten hold 0.6% of the sample.

In this sample, this clone turned up a few times. Its antigen specificity is not known. One base away there is no much larger clone; base qualities are not given. Each donor gave one peripheral blood draw, averaging roughly 100 mL, which was collected into heparinised tubes. A BD FACSAria II was used to sort naive, central memory, regulatory and stem cell-like memory CD4+ T cells with a panel that included CD45RO, CCR7, CD25, CD127, CD95 and CD27. A purity above 95% was achieved for all sorted populations. PBMCs were isolated immediately by Lymphoprep density gradient centrifugation and stained directly without culture. So that batch effects would be minimized, each experiment stained and sorted samples in pairs, pairing one healthy donor with one patient. CDR1 and CDR2 are read off the germline V gene as SGHTA and FQGNSA. Deletion took 3 bases off V and 2 bases off J, with a span of 8 bases between the germline ends. The CDR3 covers 15 residues, taking in both the cysteine and the phenylalanine. The kept DNA is CDR3 alone, 45 bases in frame from the first base.

Findings and caveats that apply to the study as a whole: Because the HLA sub-analyses included only small numbers of individuals, any influence of HLA type on TCRB rearrangement was left unresolved. Patients with type 1 diabetes made fewer insertions and deleted more nucleotides at VDJ recombination sites, implying thymic rearrangement abnormalities. Because cDNA was sequenced instead of genomic DNA, activated cells with high expression could be over-represented, although the groups did not differ in activation or CD3 levels. The naive, central memory and regulatory TCRB repertoires appeared to resemble one another more closely among patients than among healthy donors. Type 1 diabetes patients showed a moderate but significant shortening of TCRB CDR3 length in all four CD4+ subsets. PCR may preferentially amplify shorter templates, but because patient and control samples were amplified and corrected together, any resulting skew would affect both groups equally.

The specimen was central memory CD4+ T cells from blood. Recombination connected TRBV7-2 to TRBJ2-6; 5 matching bases give a weak D call of TRBD1. This TCR came from a man aged 25 to 40 with type 1 diabetes. CDR3 protein: CASSLEGAGANVLTF. The sequence in DNA is TGTGCCAGCAGCTTGGAAGGGGCTGGGGCCAACGTCCTGACTTTC.